The TCR beta chain under discussion was sequenced for a study of T cell changes during pregnancy in multiple sclerosis. Concerning this clone: Other nucleotide sequences in the sample specify the same CDR3.

The CDR3 is 13 amino acids. Germline-derived CDR1 and CDR2 are SGDLS and YYNGEE. Trimming removed 3 bases from V and 2 bases from J, with 8 bases in between. The table came from immunoSEQ multiplex PCR; TCRdb's copy has only in-frame clones and leaves some out. The sample carries about 67,000 clones, 80% to 95% recorded once. Sequencing was performed on peripheral blood, taken in the second trimester of pregnancy. The clonotype was recovered from a female donor in good health, enrolled as a control in a pregnancy study. V is TRBV9 and J is TRBJ1-1, with a tentative D call TRBD1 (5 bases). CDR3 region: CASSAQGNTEAFF. The CDR3 region has the DNA TGTGCCAGCAGCGCCCAGGGTAACACTGAAGCTTTCTTT.